This T cell receptor beta chain emerged from a study of cytomegalovirus exposure and HLA in healthy donors. Study details: Unique TCRs numbering about 85 million, obtained from HLA-typed donors, made up an early data release. General study points: Fewer N-insertions (relative to the 666-donor mean) were reportedly seen in an Asian-associated ancestry cluster in a later analysis.

PCR involved 60 Vbeta and 13 Jbeta primers. In the authors' workflow: The authors later counted 65 million to 90 million unique TCR beta chains, some 12 million of them shared. Measured with immunoSEQ multiplex PCR; TCRdb has only the in-frame clones, and not every one. That table furnishes V, J and clone size, whereas the DNA furnished D and trimming. Seen in this sample are just over 80,000 clones; the ten most common clones hold about 1%. Although they were nominally healthy when sampled, donors likely had unrecorded immune exposures. Looked up from germline, CDR1 is SGHRS and CDR2 is YFSETQ. Trimming left V 5 bases short and J 4 bases short, with 9 bases between. The CDR3 length is 13 residues. A note on this clone: Antigen: not known.

Sequences were obtained from PBMCs. The chain carries TRBV5-1 and TRBJ1-4; TRBD1 is a possible D gene (5 bases). The clonotype was recovered from a woman aged 25 to 39 in good health and CMV-seronegative. The DNA of the CDR3 is TGCGCCAGCAGAGTCGGGGGTAATGAAAAACTGTTTTTT. Its translation is CASRVGGNEKLFF.